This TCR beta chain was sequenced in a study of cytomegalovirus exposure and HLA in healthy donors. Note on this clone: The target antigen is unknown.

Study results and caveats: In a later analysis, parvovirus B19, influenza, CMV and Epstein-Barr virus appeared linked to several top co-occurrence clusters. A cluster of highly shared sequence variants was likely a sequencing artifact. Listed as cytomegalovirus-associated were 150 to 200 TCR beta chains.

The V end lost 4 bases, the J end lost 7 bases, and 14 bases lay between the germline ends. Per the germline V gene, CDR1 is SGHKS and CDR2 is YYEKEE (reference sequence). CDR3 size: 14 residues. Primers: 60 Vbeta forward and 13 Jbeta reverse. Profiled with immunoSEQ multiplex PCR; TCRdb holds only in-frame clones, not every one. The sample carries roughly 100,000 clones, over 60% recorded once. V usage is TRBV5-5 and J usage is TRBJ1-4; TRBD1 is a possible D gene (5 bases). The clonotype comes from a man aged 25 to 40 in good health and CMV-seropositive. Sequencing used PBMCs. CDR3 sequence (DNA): TGTGCCAGCAGCCAGGGAGGGCGGGGTGAAAAACTGTTTTTT. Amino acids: CASSQGGRGEKLFF.